These 27 T cell receptor beta chains were sequenced from one sample in a study of identifying expanded T cells in peripheral blood. The protocol was immunoSEQ multiplex PCR, while the TCRdb copy is restricted to in-frame clones and leaves out a portion. The sample consists of under 150,000 clones, about 88% of them appearing once. Material: blood. All receptors derive from a person between 18 and 75 years old in good health.

This chain joins TRBV6-1 and TRBJ2-7, with D maybe TRBD2 (6 bases). Trimming stripped 4 bases from V and 1 base from J, with 11 bases between. This CDR3 has 14 amino acids. Germline-derived CDR1 and CDR2 are MNHNS and SASEGT. The CDR3 region has the DNA TGTGCCAGCAGTGTGTCCGCGGGATCCTACGAGCAGTACTTC. It translates to CASSVSAGSYEQYF.

The chain links TRBV6-6 to TRBJ1-4; 7 bases align to TRBD1. The CDR3 runs to 14 residues. The V segment lost 1 base and the J segment 10 bases; nucleotides outside the gene matches: 6. Per the germline V gene, CDR1 is MNHNY and CDR2 is SVGAGI (reference sequence). This CDR3 is CASSYYTGEGKLFF. The CDR3 region has the DNA TGTGCCAGCAGTTACTATACAGGGGAGGGAAAACTGTTTTTT.

The chain has TRBV6-6 and TRBJ2-2; tentative D call: TRBD2 (6 bases). The CDR3 contains 15 residues. V was pared by 6 bases and J by 3 bases, with 14 bases between. The V gene's germline CDR1 is MNHNY and CDR2 SVGAGI (reference sequence). CDR3 loop: CASSSRGGDTGELFF. CDR3 nucleotides: TGTGCCAGCAGCTCTCGAGGAGGGGACACCGGGGAGCTGTTTTTT.

This chain uses TRBV19 with TRBJ1-4; D call uncertain. V was trimmed by 5 bases and J by 15 bases, leaving 16 bases between them. This CDR3 has 12 residues. CDR1 LNHDA and CDR2 SQIVND come from the germline V gene (reference sequence). CDR3 protein: CASSGRVRTLFF. CDR3 nucleotide sequence: TGTGCCAGTAGTGGGAGGGTCCGAACATTGTTTTTT.

The gene calls are TRBV27 and TRBJ1-1; 9 bases are shared with TRBD1. The junction had 12 bases not matched to a gene; V was cut back by 5 bases and J by 5 bases. The germline gives CDR1 MNHEY, CDR2 SMNVEV (reference sequence). This CDR3 has 16 amino acids. The CDR3 spells CASSPGTGKGGTEAFF. CDR3 coding DNA: TGTGCCAGCAGTCCGGGGACAGGGAAAGGGGGAACTGAAGCTTTCTTT.

The chain links TRBV5-6 to TRBJ2-5; D not resolved. This CDR3 contains 13 residues. Germline V gene lookup returns CDR1 SGHDT and CDR2 YYEEEE. The V end was cut by 0 bases, the J end by 5 bases, with 8 bases between. The CDR3 protein is CASSLGHGETQYF. CDR3 nucleotides: TGTGCCAGCAGCTTGGGGCATGGGGAGACCCAGTACTTC.

The chain couples TRBV10-3 to TRBJ2-1, with 12 bases identical to TRBD2. The germline V gene has CDR1 ENHRY and CDR2 SYGVKD. The CDR3 contains 18 residues. J lost 1 base, V lost 7 bases, and 11 bases had no gene match. CDR3 loop: CAIKLRTSGDVSYNEQFF. As DNA, the CDR3 is TGTGCCATCAAATTGCGGACTAGCGGGGATGTATCCTACAATGAGCAGTTCTTC.

This clone has more than one count but fewer than ten. The genes are TRBV4-2 and TRBJ2-7; 8 positions agree with TRBD2. The CDR3 loop spans 15 amino acids. Germline CDR1 is LGHNA and CDR2 is YNFKEQ. The V gene end was trimmed by 4 bases and the J gene end by 2 bases; junction bases not matched to a gene: 7. The CDR3 region is CASSPGRGDPYEQYF. The CDR3 nucleotides read TGTGCCAGCAGCCCCGGGCGGGGGGACCCCTACGAGCAGTACTTC.

J is TRBJ2-7 and V is TRBV7-9; no reliable D call. The CDR3 has 13 residues. CDR1 is SEHNR, CDR2 FQNEAQ, per germline (reference sequence). Deletions cut 2 bases from V and 6 bases from J, with 11 bases between. The CDR3 DNA sequence: TGTGCCAGCAGCTTAATTAGTATGGGCGAGCAGTACTTC. It encodes CASSLISMGEQYF.

CDR3 in amino acids: CASRLGTAFYNEQFF. In DNA form, the CDR3 reads TGTGCCAGCAGACTCGGGACGGCCTTCTACAATGAGCAGTTCTTC. The chain couples TRBV28 to TRBJ2-1; D is perhaps TRBD1 or TRBD2 (5 bases each). CDR1 and CDR2 (germline): MDHEN, SYDVKM. The CDR3 length is 15 residues. The V gene lost 6 bases and the J gene lost 3 bases, with 15 bases spanning the gap.

This clone has just a few counts. The chain uses TRBV4-2 and TRBJ2-1; 7 positions agree with TRBD2. Germline CDR1 LGHNA, CDR2 YNFKEQ. The V and J ends lost 0 bases and 9 bases, in that order; junction bases with no gene match: 11. This CDR3 has 16 residues. In DNA form, the CDR3 reads TGTGCCAGCAGCCAAGAGGGGGGGACCGCCCGAGGTGAGCAGTTCTTC. This codes for CASSQEGGTARGEQFF.

The chain combines TRBV7-9 with TRBJ2-3, with D possibly called TRBD1 or TRBD2 (5 bases each). Germline V gene data show CDR1 as SEHNR and CDR2 as FQNEAQ (reference sequence). With 5 bases removed from V and 5 bases from J, the gap between germline ends came to 8 bases. This CDR3 has 12 residues. CDR3 in DNA: TGTGCCAGCAGCCTGGGGGTAGATACGCAGTATTTT. Its protein product is CASSLGVDTQYF.

V gene TRBV11-2 combines with J gene TRBJ1-3, with D hard to call. Trimming removed 5 bases at V and 0 bases at J, with 8 bases between. The CDR3 has 14 residues. CDR1 is SGHAT, CDR2 FQNNGV, per germline. DNA of the CDR3: TGTGCCAGCAGCCTCAGTGACTCTGGAAACACCATATATTTT. This translates into CASSLSDSGNTIYF.

The chain uses TRBV5-1 and TRBJ2-7; a weak D match, TRBD2 (6 bases). Germline V CDR1 and CDR2: SGHRS, YFSETQ. The CDR3 runs to 15 residues. V was clipped by 3 bases and J by 7 bases, with 20 bases between them. Here the CDR3 DNA reads TGCGCCAGCAGCTCCGACGGGAGCCCCCCGGCAGAGCAGTACTTC. Translation gives CASSSDGSPPAEQYF.

The V and J genes are TRBV5-8 and TRBJ1-3, with no clear D. This CDR3 has 13 residues. With 5 bases removed from V and 0 bases from J, the gap between germline ends came to 6 bases. The V gene's germline CDR1 is SGHTS and CDR2 YDEGEE. The CDR3 spells CASRRISGNTIYF. CDR3 DNA: TGTGCCAGCAGAAGGATCTCTGGAAACACCATATATTTT.

J is TRBJ1-1 and V is TRBV28; D unresolved. V shed 8 bases and J shed 4 bases, with 20 bases lying between them. Germline V gives CDR1 MDHEN, CDR2 SYDVKM. This CDR3 is built from 15 residues. This CDR3 reads CASSPPRAMGTEAFF. The CDR3 DNA sequence: TGTGCCAGCTCCCCCCCCCGGGCGATGGGCACTGAAGCTTTCTTT.

The chain carries TRBV9 and TRBJ1-2; D ambiguous. V was pared by 3 bases and J by 5 bases, with 11 bases between. Germline V gives CDR1 SGDLS, CDR2 YYNGEE. The CDR3 length is 13 residues. CDR3 loop: CASSEVTAYGYTF. DNA for the CDR3: TGTGCCAGCAGCGAAGTGACCGCTTATGGCTACACCTTC.

The V and J genes are TRBV6-5 and TRBJ2-7; 9 bases fit TRBD1. The CDR3 length is 16 residues. The V gene end was trimmed by 0 bases and the J gene end by 0 bases; junction bases not matched to a gene: 3. CDR1 and CDR2 from the germline V gene are MNHEY and SVGAGI. CDR3 loop: CASSYSEQGASYEQYF. In DNA form, the CDR3 reads TGTGCCAGCAGTTACTCGGAACAGGGGGCCTCCTACGAGCAGTACTTC.

The chain links TRBV10-3 to TRBJ2-7; perhaps TRBD2 as D (6 bases). Trimming took 3 bases from V and 6 from J, leaving 15 bases between them. The CDR3 runs to 14 residues. CDR1 is ENHRY, CDR2 SYGVKD, per germline. The DNA of the CDR3 is TGTGCCATCAGTGAAGGGACTCCACCTTCCGAGCAGTACTTC. Amino acid sequence: CAISEGTPPSEQYF.

This clone was seen more than once but under ten times. The chain employs TRBV10-2 and TRBJ1-1; D is unclear. CDR3 size: 11 residues. Trimming removed 7 bases at V and 4 bases at J, with 7 bases between. The germline V gene has CDR1 WSHSY and CDR2 SAAADI. CDR3 sequence reads: CASTGGTEAFF. The CDR3 region has the DNA TGCGCCAGCACGGGAGGCACTGAAGCTTTCTTT.

The chain uses TRBV19 and TRBJ2-3; a possible D gene is TRBD1 (6 bases). Germline lookup yields CDR1 LNHDA and CDR2 SQIVND (reference sequence). This CDR3 is 15 amino acids long. V lost 5 bases and J 3 bases, leaving 15 bases between the germline ends. The CDR3 protein is CASSRPGGGTDTQYF. CDR3 bases: TGTGCCAGTAGTCGTCCTGGGGGCGGGACAGATACGCAGTATTTT.

This clone was counted a few times. CDR3 in DNA: TGCAGCGTTCACGGGGCCGTAGGTGCTGAAGCTTTCTTT. It codes for CSVHGAVGAEAFF. This chain uses TRBV29-1 with TRBJ1-1; maybe TRBD1 (5 bases). The germline V gene has CDR1 SQVTM and CDR2 ANQGSEA. V dropped 5 bases and J dropped 6 bases, with 16 bases sitting between them. This CDR3 has 13 amino acids.

A few counts support this clone. The rearrangement joins TRBV7-2 to TRBJ2-7; TRBD2 aligns across 7 bases. Germline V gene lookup returns CDR1 SGHTA and CDR2 FQGNSA. This CDR3 region has 13 residues. V lost 2 bases, J lost 5 bases, and 3 bases stayed unmatched. Here the CDR3 DNA reads TGTGCCAGCAGCTTACTGGGGGGGAACGAGCAGTACTTC. Its protein product is CASSLLGGNEQYF.

The V gene is TRBV25-1, the J gene TRBJ2-7; unclear D gene. CDR1 is MGHDK, CDR2 SYGVNS, per germline. V dropped 3 bases and J dropped 3 bases, with 9 bases sitting between them. There are 13 residues in the CDR3. DNA of the CDR3: TGTGCCAGCAGTGATCCTGTTTTCTACGAGCAGTACTTC. Translated, it gives CASSDPVFYEQYF.

The chain employs TRBV6-5 and TRBJ2-7; 9 nucleotides match TRBD1. This CDR3 is built from 16 residues. The V gene end was trimmed by 0 bases and the J gene end by 2 bases; junction bases not matched to a gene: 5. CDR1 is MNHEY, CDR2 SVGAGI, per germline. As DNA, the CDR3 is TGTGCCAGCAGTTACTCGGGACAGGGTACAACCTACGAGCAGTACTTC. This codes for CASSYSGQGTTYEQYF.

The chain employs TRBV5-4 and TRBJ2-7; the match to TRBD2 covers 9 bases. The germline gives CDR1 SGHNT, CDR2 YYREEE (reference sequence). CDR3 size: 16 residues. Trimming at V came to 4 bases and at J to 0 bases, leaving 8 bases not matched to a gene. The CDR3 DNA sequence: TGTGCCAGCAGCCGCCCTAGCGGGGCCTCCTCCTACGAGCAGTACTTC. As protein: CASSRPSGASSYEQYF.

The V call is TRBV5-1, the J call TRBJ2-3; a weak D match, TRBD1 (5 bases). The germline gives CDR1 SGHRS, CDR2 YFSETQ. This CDR3 has 16 amino acids. V dropped 0 bases and J dropped 0 bases, with 11 bases sitting between them. In DNA form, the CDR3 reads TGCGCCAGCAGCTTGGCCTGGGGCCCGAGCACAGATACGCAGTATTTT. It yields the protein CASSLAWGPSTDTQYF.